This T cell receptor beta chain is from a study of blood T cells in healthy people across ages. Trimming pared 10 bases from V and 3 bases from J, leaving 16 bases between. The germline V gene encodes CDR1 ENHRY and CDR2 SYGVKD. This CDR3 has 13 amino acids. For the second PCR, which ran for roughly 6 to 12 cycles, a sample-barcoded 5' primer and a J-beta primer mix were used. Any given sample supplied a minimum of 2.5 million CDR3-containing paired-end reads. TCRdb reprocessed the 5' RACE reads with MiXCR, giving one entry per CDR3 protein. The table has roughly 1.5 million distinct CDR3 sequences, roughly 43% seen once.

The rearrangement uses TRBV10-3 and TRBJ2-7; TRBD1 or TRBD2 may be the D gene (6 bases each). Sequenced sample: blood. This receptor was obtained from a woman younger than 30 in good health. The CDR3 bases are TGTGCCACACAGGGAGGATCTATCTACGAGCAGTACTTC. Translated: CATQGGSIYEQYF.